The 21 T cell receptor beta chains reported below all come from one sample, sequenced in a study of OX40 agonist ivuxolimab in advanced cancers. Using immunoSEQ multiplex PCR, the repertoire was profiled, and TCRdb retains in-frame clones only, with some absent. The repertoire holds tens of thousands of clones, with over 80% as singletons. The sequences come from CD4+ or CD8+ T cells sorted from blood, collected in a trial of the OX40 agonist ivuxolimab. These receptor sequences come from an adult with an advanced solid tumor such as melanoma, head and neck, liver or kidney cancer.

The rearrangement uses TRBV5-4 and TRBJ2-3, with D uncertain. CDR3 length: 14 residues. Trimming shortened V by 1 base and J by 3 bases, and 9 bases separated the two germline ends. Per germline, CDR1 SGHNT and CDR2 YYREEE (reference sequence). The DNA of the CDR3 is TGTGCCAGCAGCTTGAAACAGATTACAGATACGCAGTATTTT. Protein sequence: CASSLKQITDTQYF.

V gene TRBV7-2 combines with J gene TRBJ2-5; TRBD2 is a possible D gene (5 bases). CDR1 is SGHTA and CDR2 is FQGNSA in the germline V gene. V dropped 1 base and J dropped 9 bases, with 9 bases sitting between them. The CDR3 runs to 12 residues. CDR3 in DNA: TGTGCCAGCAGCTTAGATCTCGGGGCCCAGTACTTC. Translated, it gives CASSLDLGAQYF.

V is TRBV11-3 and J is TRBJ2-2, with D tentatively TRBD2 (6 bases). Trimming stripped 8 bases from V and 8 bases from J, with 24 bases between. CDR3 length: 16 residues. Germline V CDR1 and CDR2: SGHNT, YENEEA. The CDR3 DNA reads as TGTGCCAGCCTTAACTACGGGGGAAACAGTTCAGGGGAGCTGTTTTTT. This gives the protein CASLNYGGNSSGELFF.

This chain uses TRBV14 with TRBJ1-1; D is ambiguous. Germline-derived CDR1 and CDR2 are SGHDN and FVKESK. This CDR3 contains 14 residues. Trimming left V 0 bases short and J 1 base short, with 6 bases between. CDR3 loop: CASSQDLRNTEAFF. DNA of the CDR3: TGTGCCAGCAGCCAAGATCTGAGGAACACTGAAGCTTTCTTT.

The chain combines TRBV7-2 with TRBJ2-1; D remains unclear. The V end lost 5 bases, the J end lost 13 bases, and 18 bases lay between the germline ends. The CDR3 extends over 13 amino acids. The germline V gene encodes CDR1 SGHTA and CDR2 FQGNSA. The CDR3 DNA is TGTGCCAGCAGCCCGATAGACGTTAGCCCCCAGTTCTTC. Translating it yields CASSPIDVSPQFF. Drawing the rest from reference TRBV7-2 and TRBJ2-1, the complete variable domain is GAGVSQSPSNKVTEKGKDVELRCDPISGHTALYWYRQSLGQGLEFLIYFQGNSAPDKSGLPSDRFSAERTGGSVSTLTIQRTQQEDSAVYLCASSPIDVSPQFFGPGTRLTVL.

The V and J genes are TRBV27 and TRBJ2-4, with 8 bases identical to TRBD1. Germline lookup yields CDR1 MNHEY and CDR2 SMNVEV (reference sequence). The ends lost 2 bases at V and 5 bases at J; junction bases unmatched: 2. This CDR3 comprises 14 residues. The CDR3 DNA reads TGTGCCAGCAGTTTACAGGGGGCGGAAAACATTCAGTACTTC. Protein product: CASSLQGAENIQYF.

This clone was observed once. V and J are TRBV28 and TRBJ1-5; tentative D call: TRBD1 (6 bases). Germline values: CDR1 MDHEN, CDR2 SYDVKM. Trimming stripped 5 bases from V and 6 bases from J, with 17 bases between. The CDR3 has 15 amino acids. The CDR3 sequence is CASSTHGQGTQPQHF. DNA of the CDR3: TGTGCCAGCAGTACACACGGGCAGGGGACTCAGCCCCAGCATTTT.

This chain links TRBV28 with TRBJ2-1; no firm D call. V was shortened by 7 bases and J by 12 bases, with 10 bases between the two germline ends. CDR3 length: 10 amino acids. Germline loops: CDR1 MDHEN, CDR2 SYDVKM. CDR3: CASTSLGQFF. CDR3 bases: TGTGCCAGCACCTCACTTGGGCAGTTCTTC.

The gene calls are TRBV19 and TRBJ1-6; 8 bases map to TRBD1. Germline V lookup: CDR1 LNHDA, CDR2 SQIVND (reference sequence). J lost 6 bases, V lost 4 bases, and 2 bases had no gene match. This CDR3 is 14 amino acids long. This CDR3 is CASSRQGSNSPLHF. In nucleotides, the CDR3 is TGTGCCAGTAGTAGACAGGGGAGTAATTCACCCCTCCACTTT.

The rearrangement joins TRBV11-1 to TRBJ2-7, with D unclear. The length of the CDR3 is 15 residues. Germline CDR1 SGHAT, CDR2 FQDESV (reference sequence). V lost 1 base and J lost 5, with 15 bases in between. For the CDR3, the DNA is TGTGCCAGCAGCTTAGTAGGACGGCCAAGCGACGAGCAGTACTTC. Translated, it gives CASSLVGRPSDEQYF.

V is TRBV5-1 and J is TRBJ2-1; D remains ambiguous. V lost 5 bases and J 4 bases, leaving 16 bases between the germline ends. This CDR3 is built from 15 residues. Per germline, CDR1 SGHRS and CDR2 YFSETQ. The CDR3 reads CASSPTASFYNEQFF. The CDR3 DNA follows: TGCGCCAGCAGTCCGACGGCAAGTTTTTACAATGAGCAGTTCTTC.

As regards this clone: The germline gene is not matched at one end of the junction; a read error may be the cause. The chain has TRBV7-9 and TRBJ2-7, with 9 bases fitting TRBD1. Germline V gene data show CDR1 as SEHNR and CDR2 as FQNEAQ (reference sequence). This CDR3 has 14 amino acids. The CDR3 protein is CASSRGMSRDREDF. In DNA form, the CDR3 reads TGTGCCAGCAGCCGTGGTATGTCCCGGGACAGGGAAGACTTC.

About this clone itself: The junction does not match germline at one end; this may be a read error. The genes are TRBV11-3 and TRBJ2-7; D unresolved. CDR1 SGHNT and CDR2 YENEEA come from the germline V gene. This CDR3 comprises 12 residues. CDR3 sequence: CASAPTSSEQYF. The CDR3 nucleotides read TGTGCCAGCGCCCCGACCTCCTCCGAGCAGTACTTC.

V is TRBV11-3 and J is TRBJ2-7; TRBD2 agrees at 11 bases. V lost 0 bases, J lost 4 bases, and 5 bases stayed unmatched. The CDR3 is 16 residues long. Germline V gives CDR1 SGHNT, CDR2 YENEEA. The CDR3 sequence: CASSLDWGLADYEQYF. CDR3 in DNA: TGTGCCAGCAGCTTAGATTGGGGACTAGCGGATTACGAGCAGTACTTC.

The table lists this clone with a count of one. This rearrangement joins TRBV5-1 to TRBJ2-7; 12 bases map to TRBD2. Germline lookup yields CDR1 SGHRS and CDR2 YFSETQ. This CDR3 has 15 amino acids. The ends lost 5 bases at V and 6 bases at J; junction bases unmatched: 9. The CDR3 loop is CASRQDTSGGSEQYF. In nucleotides, the CDR3 is TGCGCCAGCAGACAAGATACTAGCGGGGGGTCCGAGCAGTACTTC.

The chain carries TRBV6-6 and TRBJ1-1; D unresolved. This CDR3 spans 12 amino acids. CDR1 MNHNY and CDR2 SVGAGI come from the germline V gene (reference sequence). Deletions cut 10 bases from V and 5 bases from J, with 14 bases between. The CDR3 region has the DNA TGTGCCATCCGAACCGGCGGGACTGAAGCTTTCTTT. Translating it yields CAIRTGGTEAFF.

The chain recombines TRBV9 with TRBJ2-2; 11 bases fit TRBD2. The CDR3 length is 15 residues. The germline gives CDR1 SGDLS, CDR2 YYNGEE. V lost 4 bases and J lost 7; bases outside the gene matches: 6. Here the CDR3 reads CASSSSGRFVGELFF. As DNA, the CDR3 is TGTGCCAGCAGCTCTAGCGGGAGGTTTGTCGGGGAGCTGTTTTTT.

The V and J genes are TRBV11-2 and TRBJ1-5; D ambiguous. V gave up 5 bases and J gave up 6 bases, with 8 bases separating them. The CDR3 sequence is 12 residues long. In germline, CDR1 is SGHAT, CDR2 FQNNGV. CDR3 protein: CASSREGQPQHF. The CDR3 DNA is TGTGCCAGCAGCCGTGAGGGTCAGCCCCAGCATTTT.

This clone was counted a single time. This chain uses TRBV4-2 with TRBJ2-2; D is ambiguous. V was pared by 6 bases and J by 3 bases, with 14 bases between. This CDR3 region has 15 residues. CDR1 is LGHNA and CDR2 is YNFKEQ in the germline V gene. CDR3 in DNA: TGTGCCAGCAGGGGTTCCGGGCTTGACACCGGGGAGCTGTTTTTT. As protein: CASRGSGLDTGELFF.

This chain connects TRBV11-2 to TRBJ1-2; 9 nucleotides agree with TRBD1. Germline values: CDR1 SGHAT, CDR2 FQNNGV. There are 14 residues in the CDR3. Germline trimming cut 5 bases from V and 7 bases from J; bases unmatched to any gene: 8. The CDR3 DNA follows: TGTGCCAGCAGCAATACCGGGACAGGGTTTGGCTACACCTTC. This translates into CASSNTGTGFGYTF.

For this clone: The same CDR3 is also encoded by other DNA sequences in this sample. The rearrangement joins TRBV18 to TRBJ2-7; D is ambiguous. This CDR3 has 12 amino acids. Trimming left V 1 base short and J 4 bases short, with 5 bases between. Germline assignment: CDR1 KGHSH and CDR2 LQKENI. This CDR3 is CASSPQTYEQYF. CDR3 DNA: TGTGCCAGCTCACCACAAACTTACGAGCAGTACTTC.